This TCR beta chain was documented in a study of shared clonotypes between healthy human individuals. CD8 cells classed as naive were CD45RO-negative and positively selected for CCR7, excluding terminally differentiated effector memory CD45RA+ cells. TCRdb's table, derived via immunoSEQ multiplex PCR, lists solely in-frame clones and lacks some. The sample includes 1.5 million to 2.5 million clones, just under 95% of them seen just once. CDR3 length equals 15 residues. Germline CDR1 MNHEY, CDR2 SVGAGI. V gave up 0 bases and J gave up 7 bases, with 15 bases separating them. Sequencing used naive CD8+ T cells sorted from blood. The receptor's source is a man younger than 35 in good health. The genes are TRBV6-5 and TRBJ1-2; the D gene is possibly TRBD1 (5 bases). CDR3 nucleotides: TGTGCCAGCAGTTACTCGACATCAGGGAACGGTGGCTACACCTTC. Its protein product is CASSYSTSGNGGYTF.